Listed below are T cell receptor beta chains from one sample, sequenced in a study of blood T cell repertoires in COVID-19. Using immunoSEQ multiplex PCR, the repertoire was profiled, and TCRdb retains in-frame clones only, with some absent. The sample consists of 250,000 to 350,000 clones, around nine tenths of them appearing once. Sequenced material: peripheral blood. Receptor source: a woman aged 45-60 years with active or convalescent COVID-19. CDR3s include the opening cysteine and the closing phenylalanine or tryptophan. The order of the fields is clone size, J gene, D gene, V gene, CDR3 DNA, CDR3 protein. D genes are given only for firm matches. The listing skips clone size in some rows; elsewhere it reads once, few, many or a size class.

clone size: .
J gene: TRBJ2-7
D gene: TRBD1
V gene: TRBV23-1
CDR3 DNA: TGCGCCAGCAGTCAATCGGGGACAGCGCCCTACGAGCAGTACTTC
CDR3 protein: CASSQSGTAPYEQYF

clone size: .
J gene: TRBJ2-7
D gene: TRBD2
V gene: TRBV4-1
CDR3 DNA: TGCGCCAGCAGCCAAGATCGGGGGGGCAGATCTTTATACGAGCAGTACTTC
CDR3 protein: CASSQDRGGRSLYEQYF

clone size: .
J gene: TRBJ2-5
D gene: .
V gene: TRBV19
CDR3 DNA: TGTGCCAGTAGTATTCGACTCTCCGAAGTGAGGGAGACCCAGTACTTC
CDR3 protein: CASSIRLSEVRETQYF

clone size: few
J gene: TRBJ2-7
D gene: .
V gene: TRBV6-2/TRBV6-3
CDR3 DNA: TGTGCCAGCAGTCAACCAGGGGTGTTGACCTACGAGCAGTACTTC
CDR3 protein: CASSQPGVLTYEQYF

clone size: many
J gene: TRBJ1-1
D gene: TRBD1
V gene: TRBV11-3
CDR3 DNA: TGTGCCAGCAGCCAGTTGACAGGGATGAACACTGAAGCTTTCTTT
CDR3 protein: CASSQLTGMNTEAFF

clone size: .
J gene: TRBJ1-3
D gene: .
V gene: TRBV15
CDR3 DNA: TGTGCCACCAGCAGAGGTTGGCCCTCTGGAAACACCATATATTTT
CDR3 protein: CATSRGWPSGNTIYF

clone size: .
J gene: TRBJ1-1
D gene: TRBD1
V gene: TRBV27
CDR3 DNA: TGTGCCAGCAGTTTCAGGGGGGCCCCTGAAGCTTTCTTT
CDR3 protein: CASSFRGAPEAFF

clone size: .
J gene: TRBJ2-7
D gene: .
V gene: TRBV6-2/TRBV6-3
CDR3 DNA: TGTGCCAGCAGTCAAAGGACAGATTACGAGCAGTACTTC
CDR3 protein: CASSQRTDYEQYF

clone size: .
J gene: TRBJ1-2
D gene: .
V gene: TRBV19
CDR3 DNA: TGTGCCAGTACGGACTTCTATGGCTACACCTTC
CDR3 protein: CASTDFYGYTF

clone size: once
J gene: TRBJ2-1
D gene: TRBD2
V gene: TRBV18
CDR3 DNA: TGTGCCAGCTCACTTCGCGGGGGGGGCAATGAGCAGTTCTTC
CDR3 protein: CASSLRGGGNEQFF

clone size: few
J gene: TRBJ1-5
D gene: .
V gene: TRBV6-6
CDR3 DNA: TGTGCCAGCAGTCACCCAGGAGGTCGTGGAAGCAATCAGCCCCAGCATTTT
CDR3 protein: CASSHPGGRGSNQPQHF

clone size: .
J gene: TRBJ1-1
D gene: TRBD1
V gene: TRBV28
CDR3 DNA: TGTGCCAGCAGTATCAGGACAGGGGACCCGAACACTGAAGCTTTCTTT
CDR3 protein: CASSIRTGDPNTEAFF

clone size: .
J gene: TRBJ1-2
D gene: .
V gene: TRBV28
CDR3 DNA: TGTGCCAGCAGCACCTCCTCATACCGAGTAGCGGGGGGCTATGGCTACACCTTC
CDR3 protein: CASSTSSYRVAGGYGYTF

clone size: .
J gene: TRBJ2-7
D gene: TRBD2
V gene: TRBV4-2
CDR3 DNA: TGTGCCAGCAGCCCAGTAGGGACTAGCGGGGGCCCTGACTACGAGCAGTACTTC
CDR3 protein: CASSPVGTSGGPDYEQYF

clone size: .
J gene: TRBJ1-1
D gene: TRBD1
V gene: TRBV29-1
CDR3 DNA: TGCAGCGTTGAAGATACGGATACAGGGGGCGCTCCGGAAGCTTTCTTT
CDR3 protein: CSVEDTDTGGAPEAFF

clone size: .
J gene: TRBJ2-7
D gene: .
V gene: TRBV4-3
CDR3 DNA: TGCGCCAGCAGCCAGGAGGGGTTGGGCGAGCAGTACTTC
CDR3 protein: CASSQEGLGEQYF

clone size: .
J gene: TRBJ1-1
D gene: .
V gene: TRBV25-1
CDR3 DNA: TGTGCCAGCAGCCTCGAGGACACTGAAGCTTTCTTT
CDR3 protein: CASSLEDTEAFF

clone size: few
J gene: TRBJ1-2
D gene: .
V gene: TRBV7-9
CDR3 DNA: TGTGCCAGCAGCTTGAGTTTAGAGGGTGGCTACACCTTC
CDR3 protein: CASSLSLEGGYTF

clone size: .
J gene: TRBJ2-2
D gene: TRBD2
V gene: TRBV5-4
CDR3 DNA: TGTGCCAGCAGCTCAGGACTAGCGGGCTCCGGGGAGCTGTTTTTT
CDR3 protein: CASSSGLAGSGELFF

clone size: .
J gene: TRBJ1-2
D gene: TRBD1
V gene: TRBV30
CDR3 DNA: TGTGCCTTCCGCCACCGGGACAGAGGGGGGGGCTACACCTTC
CDR3 protein: CAFRHRDRGGGYTF

clone size: .
J gene: TRBJ2-7
D gene: .
V gene: TRBV13
CDR3 DNA: TGTGCCAGCAGCTCTCCCGGGACTCCCTCCGAGCAGTACTTC
CDR3 protein: CASSSPGTPSEQYF

clone size: once
J gene: TRBJ1-1
D gene: TRBD1
V gene: TRBV3-1/TRBV3-2
CDR3 DNA: TGTGCCAGCAGCCAAGTACGGACAGGGAACACTGAAGCTTTCTTT
CDR3 protein: CASSQVRTGNTEAFF

clone size: .
J gene: TRBJ1-1
D gene: .
V gene: TRBV6-7
CDR3 DNA: TGTGCCAGCAGTTACTCTTTCGGGGTTGAGGTGAACACTGAAGCTTTCTTT
CDR3 protein: CASSYSFGVEVNTEAFF

clone size: few
J gene: TRBJ1-2
D gene: .
V gene: TRBV12-3/TRBV12-4
CDR3 DNA: TGTGCCAGCAGTCACGACATGGGGGGTGGCTACACCTTC
CDR3 protein: CASSHDMGGGYTF

clone size: .
J gene: TRBJ2-4
D gene: TRBD2
V gene: TRBV11-2
CDR3 DNA: TGTGCCAGCAGCTTAGTGGCTAGCGGGAACCTCCGGGACATTCAGTACTTC
CDR3 protein: CASSLVASGNLRDIQYF

clone size: once
J gene: TRBJ2-7
D gene: .
V gene: TRBV11-2
CDR3 DNA: TGTGCCAGCAGCTTAGTAGTCTCTAGAGGTGCCGGCGAGCAGTACTTC
CDR3 protein: CASSLVVSRGAGEQYF

clone size: .
J gene: TRBJ1-1
D gene: .
V gene: TRBV30
CDR3 DNA: TGTGCCTGGAGTGTACTGTCTCGCACTGAAGCTTTCTTT
CDR3 protein: CAWSVLSRTEAFF

clone size: once
J gene: TRBJ1-2
D gene: .
V gene: TRBV6-5
CDR3 DNA: TGTGCCAGCATCGGGGAGGCTGGCTACACCTTC
CDR3 protein: CASIGEAGYTF

clone size: .
J gene: TRBJ2-1
D gene: TRBD2
V gene: TRBV10-3
CDR3 DNA: TGTGCCATCAGTGCACCGGAGCGGGGCAATGAGCAGTTCTTC
CDR3 protein: CAISAPERGNEQFF

clone size: .
J gene: TRBJ1-2
D gene: TRBD1
V gene: TRBV11-2
CDR3 DNA: TGTGCCAGCAGCTTAGGCCAGGGACAGGGAGCTAACTATGGCTACACCTTC
CDR3 protein: CASSLGQGQGANYGYTF